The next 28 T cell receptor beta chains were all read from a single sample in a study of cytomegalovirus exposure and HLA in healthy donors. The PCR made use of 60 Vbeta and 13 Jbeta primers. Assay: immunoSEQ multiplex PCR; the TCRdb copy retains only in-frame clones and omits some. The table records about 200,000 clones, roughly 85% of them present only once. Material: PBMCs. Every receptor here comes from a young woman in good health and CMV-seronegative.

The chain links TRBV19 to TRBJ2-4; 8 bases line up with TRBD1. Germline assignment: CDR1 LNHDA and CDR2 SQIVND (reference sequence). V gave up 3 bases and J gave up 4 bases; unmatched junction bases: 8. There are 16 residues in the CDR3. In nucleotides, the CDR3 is TGTGCCAGTAGTATCTTGACAGGGGCGGTAAAAAACATTCAGTACTTC. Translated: CASSILTGAVKNIQYF.

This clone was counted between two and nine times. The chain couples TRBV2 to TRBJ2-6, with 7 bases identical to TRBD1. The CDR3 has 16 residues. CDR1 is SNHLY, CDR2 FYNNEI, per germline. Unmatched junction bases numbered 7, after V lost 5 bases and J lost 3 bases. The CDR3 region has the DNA TGTGCCAGCAGTCAAACAGGGGAGATTGGGGCCAACGTCCTGACTTTC. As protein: CASSQTGEIGANVLTF.

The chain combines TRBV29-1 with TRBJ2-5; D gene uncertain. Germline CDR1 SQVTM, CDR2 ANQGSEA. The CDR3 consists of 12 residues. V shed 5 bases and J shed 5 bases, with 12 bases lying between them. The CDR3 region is CSVIASRETQYF. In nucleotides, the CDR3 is TGCAGCGTTATCGCGTCTCGGGAGACCCAGTACTTC.

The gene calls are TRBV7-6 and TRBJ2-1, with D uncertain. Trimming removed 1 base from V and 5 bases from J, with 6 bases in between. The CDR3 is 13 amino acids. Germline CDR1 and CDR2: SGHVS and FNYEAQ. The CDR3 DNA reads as TGTGCCAGCAGCTTAGAGATAGACAATGAGCAGTTCTTC. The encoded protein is CASSLEIDNEQFF.

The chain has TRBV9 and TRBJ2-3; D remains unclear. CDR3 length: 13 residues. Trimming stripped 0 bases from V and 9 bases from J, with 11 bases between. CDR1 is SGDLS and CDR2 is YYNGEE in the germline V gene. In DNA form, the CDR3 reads TGTGCCAGCAGCGTAGAGGTGACTGCCACGCAGTATTTT. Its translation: CASSVEVTATQYF. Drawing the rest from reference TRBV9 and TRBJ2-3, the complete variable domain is DSGVTQTPKHLITATGQRVTLRCSPRSGDLSVYWYQQSLDQGLQFLIQYYNGEERAKGNILERFSAQQFPDLHSELNLSSLELGDSALYFCASSVEVTATQYFGPGTRLTVL.

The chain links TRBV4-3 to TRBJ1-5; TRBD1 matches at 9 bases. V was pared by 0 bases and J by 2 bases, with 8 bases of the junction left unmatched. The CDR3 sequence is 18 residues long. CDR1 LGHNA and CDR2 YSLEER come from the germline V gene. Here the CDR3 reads CASSQDLGTGLGNQPQHF. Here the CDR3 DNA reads TGCGCCAGCAGCCAAGATTTAGGGACAGGGCTCGGCAATCAGCCCCAGCATTTT.

The CDR3: CASSSQTSGMGRETQYF. CDR3 coding DNA: TGTGCCAGCAGCTCTCAGACTAGCGGGATGGGTAGGGAGACCCAGTACTTC. The chain combines TRBV7-2 with TRBJ2-5; 11 nucleotides align to TRBD2. The CDR3 is made up of 17 amino acids. Germline values: CDR1 SGHTA, CDR2 FQGNSA. V trimming: 4 bases; J trimming: 5 bases; junction bases outside the gene matches: 12.

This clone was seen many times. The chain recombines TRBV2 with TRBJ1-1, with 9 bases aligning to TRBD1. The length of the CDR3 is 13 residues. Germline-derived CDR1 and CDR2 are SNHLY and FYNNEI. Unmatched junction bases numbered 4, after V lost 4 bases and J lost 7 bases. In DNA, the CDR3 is TGTGCCAGCAGTGCCGGGACAGGGTATGAAGCTTTCTTT. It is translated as CASSAGTGYEAFF.

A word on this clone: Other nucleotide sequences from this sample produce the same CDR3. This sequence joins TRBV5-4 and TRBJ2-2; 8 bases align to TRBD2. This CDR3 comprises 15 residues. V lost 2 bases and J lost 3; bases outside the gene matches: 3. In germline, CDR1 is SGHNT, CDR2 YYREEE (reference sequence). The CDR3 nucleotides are TGTGCCAGCAGCTTTCCGGGACTAGACACCGGGGAGCTGTTTTTT. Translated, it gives CASSFPGLDTGELFF.

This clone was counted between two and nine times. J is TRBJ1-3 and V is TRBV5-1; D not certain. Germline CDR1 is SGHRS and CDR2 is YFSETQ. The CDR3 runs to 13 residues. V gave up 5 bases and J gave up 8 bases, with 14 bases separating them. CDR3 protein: CASSWASTDTIYF. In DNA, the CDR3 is TGCGCCAGCAGTTGGGCCTCTACGGACACCATATATTTT.

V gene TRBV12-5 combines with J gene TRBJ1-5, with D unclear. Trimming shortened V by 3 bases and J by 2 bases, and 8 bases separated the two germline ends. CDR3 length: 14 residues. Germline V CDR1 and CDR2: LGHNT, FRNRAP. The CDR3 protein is CASGFPTGNQPQHF. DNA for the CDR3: TGTGCTAGTGGTTTCCCCACTGGCAATCAGCCCCAGCATTTT.

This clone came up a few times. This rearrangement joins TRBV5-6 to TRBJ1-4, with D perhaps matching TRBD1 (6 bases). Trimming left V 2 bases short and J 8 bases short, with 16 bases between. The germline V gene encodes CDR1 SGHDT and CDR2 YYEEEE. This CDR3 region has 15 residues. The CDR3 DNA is TGTGCCAGCAGCTTTATTTCAGGGGATAGGGAAAAACTGTTTTTT. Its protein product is CASSFISGDREKLFF.

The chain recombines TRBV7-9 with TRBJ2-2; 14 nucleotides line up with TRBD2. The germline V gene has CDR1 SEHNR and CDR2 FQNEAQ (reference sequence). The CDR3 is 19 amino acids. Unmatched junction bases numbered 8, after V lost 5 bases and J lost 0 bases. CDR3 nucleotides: TGTGCCAGCAGCCCTACCGGGACTAGCGGGAGTACGAACACCGGGGAGCTGTTTTTT. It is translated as CASSPTGTSGSTNTGELFF.

This CDR3 is CSVEAGTANTEAFF. The CDR3 nucleotides are TGCAGCGTTGAAGCCGGGACAGCGAACACTGAAGCTTTCTTT. The chain couples TRBV29-1 to TRBJ1-1; 7 nucleotides agree with TRBD1. Germline CDR1 and CDR2: SQVTM and ANQGSEA. J was trimmed by 1 base and V by 1 base; bases with no gene match: 3. This CDR3 is 14 amino acids long.

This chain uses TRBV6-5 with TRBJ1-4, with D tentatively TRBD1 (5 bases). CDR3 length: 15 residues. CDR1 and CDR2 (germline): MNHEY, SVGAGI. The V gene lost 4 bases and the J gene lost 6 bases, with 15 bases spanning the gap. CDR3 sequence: CASSSYGGEDEKLFF. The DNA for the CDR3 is TGTGCCAGCAGTTCATACGGGGGGGAGGATGAAAAACTGTTTTTT.

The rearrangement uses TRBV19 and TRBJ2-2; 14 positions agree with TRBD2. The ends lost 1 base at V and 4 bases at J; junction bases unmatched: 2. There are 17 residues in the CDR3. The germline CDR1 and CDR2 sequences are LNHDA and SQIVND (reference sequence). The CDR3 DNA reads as TGTGCCAGTAGTATAGGGACTAGCGGGAGGAGCACCGGGGAGCTGTTTTTT. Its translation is CASSIGTSGRSTGELFF.

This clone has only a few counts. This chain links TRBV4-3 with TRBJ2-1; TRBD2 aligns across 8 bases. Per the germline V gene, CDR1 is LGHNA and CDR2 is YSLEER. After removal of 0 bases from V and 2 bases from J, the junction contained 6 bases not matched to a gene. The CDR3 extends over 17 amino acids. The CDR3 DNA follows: TGCGCCAGCAGCCAAGATCAGACTAGCGTACCCTACAATGAGCAGTTCTTC. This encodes CASSQDQTSVPYNEQFF.

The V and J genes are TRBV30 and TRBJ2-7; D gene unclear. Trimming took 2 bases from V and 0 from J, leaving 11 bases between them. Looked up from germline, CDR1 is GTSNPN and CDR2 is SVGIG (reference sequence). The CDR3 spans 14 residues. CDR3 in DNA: TGTGCCTGGAGTCCAGGATTTGGCTCCTACGAGCAGTACGTC. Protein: CAWSPGFGSYEQYV.

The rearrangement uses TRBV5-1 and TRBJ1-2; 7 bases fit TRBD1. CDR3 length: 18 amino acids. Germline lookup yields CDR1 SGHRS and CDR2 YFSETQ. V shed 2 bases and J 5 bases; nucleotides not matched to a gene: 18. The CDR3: CASSLSADQRQGRYGYTF. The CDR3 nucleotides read TGCGCCAGCAGCTTAAGCGCGGACCAAAGACAGGGAAGGTATGGCTACACCTTC. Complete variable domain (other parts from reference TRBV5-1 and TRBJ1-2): KAGVTQTPRYLIKTRGQQVTLSCSPISGHRSVSWYQQTPGQGLQFLFEYFSETQRNKGNFPGRFSGRQFSNSRSEMNVSTLELGDSALYLCASSLSADQRQGRYGYTFGSGTRLTVV.

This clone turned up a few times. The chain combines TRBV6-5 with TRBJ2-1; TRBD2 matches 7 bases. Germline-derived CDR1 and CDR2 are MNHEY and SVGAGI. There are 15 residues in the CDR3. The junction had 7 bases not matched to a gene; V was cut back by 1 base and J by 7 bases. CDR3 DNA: TGTGCCAGCAGTTACTACGGGGGAGGGATGAATGAGCAGTTCTTC. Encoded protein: CASSYYGGGMNEQFF.

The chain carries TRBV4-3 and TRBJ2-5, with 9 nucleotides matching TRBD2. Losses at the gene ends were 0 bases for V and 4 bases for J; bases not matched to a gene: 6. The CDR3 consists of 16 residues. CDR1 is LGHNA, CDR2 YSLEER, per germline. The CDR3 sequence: CASSQERAGGVETQYF. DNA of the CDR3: TGCGCCAGCAGCCAAGAGCGGGCGGGAGGGGTAGAGACCCAGTACTTC.

CDR3 DNA: TGTGCCAGCAGCTTGGCCGTTTCGCACACCGGGGAGCTGTTTTTT. It translates to CASSLAVSHTGELFF. The chain uses TRBV6-4 and TRBJ2-2; no reliable D call. V was pared by 6 bases and J by 3 bases, with 14 bases between. The CDR3 extends over 15 amino acids. Germline values: CDR1 MRHNA, CDR2 SNTAGT.

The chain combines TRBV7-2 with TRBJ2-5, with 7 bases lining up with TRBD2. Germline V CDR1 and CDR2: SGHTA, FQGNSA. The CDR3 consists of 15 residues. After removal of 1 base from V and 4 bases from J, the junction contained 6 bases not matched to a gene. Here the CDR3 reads CASSLVGGPLETQYF. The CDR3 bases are TGTGCCAGCAGCTTAGTGGGAGGGCCACTAGAGACCCAGTACTTC.

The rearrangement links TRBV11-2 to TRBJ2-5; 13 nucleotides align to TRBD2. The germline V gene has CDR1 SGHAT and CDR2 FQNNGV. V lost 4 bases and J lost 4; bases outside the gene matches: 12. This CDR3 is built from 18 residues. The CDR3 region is CASSYGLAGVSPRETQYF. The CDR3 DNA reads TGTGCCAGCAGCTATGGACTAGCGGGAGTATCGCCCAGAGAGACCCAGTACTTC.

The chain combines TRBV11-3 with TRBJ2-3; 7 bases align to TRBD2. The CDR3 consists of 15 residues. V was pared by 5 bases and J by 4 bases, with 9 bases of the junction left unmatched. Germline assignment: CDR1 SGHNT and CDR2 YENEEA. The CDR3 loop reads CASSLRGGVADTQYF. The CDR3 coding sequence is TGTGCCAGCAGCCTTCGCGGGGGAGTCGCAGATACGCAGTATTTT.

CDR3 protein: CASGRWTGTTRSGANVLTF. The DNA for the CDR3 is TGTGCTAGTGGCCGCTGGACAGGGACCACTCGCTCTGGGGCCAACGTCCTGACTTTC. The chain links TRBV12-5 to TRBJ2-6; 8 bases map to TRBD1. The junction had 13 bases not matched to a gene; V was cut back by 6 bases and J by 0 bases. The CDR3 is made up of 19 amino acids. Per germline, CDR1 LGHNT and CDR2 FRNRAP.

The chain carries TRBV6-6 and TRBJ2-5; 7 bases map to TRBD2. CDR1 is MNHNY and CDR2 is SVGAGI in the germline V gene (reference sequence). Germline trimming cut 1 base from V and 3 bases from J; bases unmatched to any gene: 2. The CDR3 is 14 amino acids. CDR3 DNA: TGTGCCAGCAGTTACTGGGGGGGGAAAGAGACCCAGTACTTC. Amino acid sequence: CASSYWGGKETQYF.

Here the CDR3 DNA reads TGTGCCTGGAGTGCCCTAAGACTGAGCACCGGGGAGCTGTTTTTT. Translation gives CAWSALRLSTGELFF. The V and J genes are TRBV30 and TRBJ2-2; D is ambiguous. This CDR3 region has 15 residues. CDR1 is GTSNPN, CDR2 SVGIG, per germline (reference sequence). Trimming shortened V by 1 base and J by 4 bases, and 13 bases separated the two germline ends. The whole variable domain, remainder taken from reference TRBV30 and TRBJ2-2, is SQTIHQWPATLVQPVGSPLSLECTVEGTSNPNLYWYRQAAGRGLQLLFYSVGIGQISSEVPQNLSASRPQDRQFILSSKKLLLSDSGFYLCAWSALRLSTGELFFGEGSRLTVL.